This is a list of T cell receptor beta chains from one sample in a study of cytomegalovirus exposure and HLA in healthy donors. Profiled with immunoSEQ multiplex PCR; TCRdb holds only in-frame clones, not every one. Of fewer than 200,000 clones listed, more than 60% were seen once; the top ten hold about 4.5%. The sample was PBMCs. Source of these receptors: a man aged 35 to 55 in good health and CMV-seronegative. Both conserved end residues are part of each CDR3. D genes are given only for firm matches. Clone sizes are given selectively: once, few, many, or a class where the clone is expanded.

V	size	D	J	DNA	CDR3
TRBV4-2	once	NA	TRBJ2-1	TGTGCCAGCAGCCAAGAAGAGAGGGGAGGATGGGAGCAGTTCTTC	CASSQEERGGWEQFF
TRBV7-2	once	TRBD1	TRBJ2-1	TGTGCCAGCAGCTTAAGCTCGGGACAGGGAAACAATGAGCAGTTCTTC	CASSLSSGQGNNEQFF
TRBV6-5	NA	NA	TRBJ2-5	TGTGCCAGCAGTTACGCCCGAGGGGAGACCCAGTACTTC	CASSYARGETQYF
TRBV30	NA	NA	TRBJ2-7	TGTGCCTGGACGGACTGGGGAAGCTCCTACGAGCAGTACTTC	CAWTDWGSSYEQYF
TRBV6-1	NA	NA	TRBJ2-5	TGTGCCAGCAGTGAAGTTAACTTAAGAGAGACCCAGTACTTC	CASSEVNLRETQYF
TRBV5-1	few	NA	TRBJ1-1	TGCGCCAGCAGCTTGGACGGAGGGTCTGAAGCTTTCTTT	CASSLDGGSEAFF
TRBV11-3	few	TRBD1	TRBJ2-3	TGTGCCAGCAGTCCGACAGGGGATACGCAGTATTTT	CASSPTGDTQYF
TRBV6-6	NA	NA	TRBJ1-2	TGTGCCCCTCCGGGAGGCATGGACTATGGCTACACCTTC	CAPPGGMDYGYTF
TRBV9	once	NA	TRBJ2-1	TGTGCCAGCAGCGTAGGGACACCCAATGGCAATGAGCAGTTCTTC	CASSVGTPNGNEQFF
TRBV7-2	few	NA	TRBJ2-7	TGTGCCAGCAGCTTAGCGGTTTTGGGACAAAACTACGAGCAGTACTTC	CASSLAVLGQNYEQYF
TRBV5-4	few	TRBD2	TRBJ2-1	TGTGCCAGCAGCTTGTCTAGCGGGGGGGCCTACAATGAGCAGTTCTTC	CASSLSSGGAYNEQFF
TRBV5-1	NA	NA	TRBJ2-2	TGCGCCAGCAGCTTGGATCCGGGGAACACCGGGGAGCTGTTTTTT	CASSLDPGNTGELFF
TRBV5-1	NA	NA	TRBJ1-1	TGCGCCAGCAGCTTTCAGGGGAACACTGAAGCTTTCTTT	CASSFQGNTEAFF
TRBV5-1	NA	TRBD2	TRBJ2-1	TGCGCCAGCAGTACGGGACTAGCGGGGGCCCCGGGGAATGAGCAGTTCTTC	CASSTGLAGAPGNEQFF
TRBV19	NA	NA	TRBJ2-2	TGTGCCAGTACAAAACTACAGGGAACCGGGGAGCTGTTTTTT	CASTKLQGTGELFF
TRBV10-3	NA	NA	TRBJ1-2	TGTGCCATCAGGGTCGGCAGGGGCTATGGCTACACCTTC	CAIRVGRGYGYTF
TRBV6-1	NA	NA	TRBJ2-1	TGTGCCAGCAGACGGTCAGGCAATGAGCAGTTCTTC	CASRRSGNEQFF
TRBV29-1	few	NA	TRBJ1-1	TGCAGCGTTGAAGGCAGAACGAACACTGAAGCTTTCTTT	CSVEGRTNTEAFF
TRBV7-9	NA	NA	TRBJ2-7	TGTGCCAGCAGCCCCCGGACAGACTACGAGCAGTACTTC	CASSPRTDYEQYF
TRBV21-1	NA	NA	TRBJ1-5	TGTGCCAGCCATGTGGGGACAATCCTTTTGCCGGGCAATCAGCCCCAGCATTTT	CASHVGTILLPGNQPQHF
TRBV27	many	NA	TRBJ2-7	TGTGCCAGCAGGTCAGGGGTGTCCTACGAGCAGTACTTC	CASRSGVSYEQYF
TRBV10-3	NA	NA	TRBJ1-6	TGTGCCTCACAGGACGGGTTAGGGTCACCCCTCCACTTT	CASQDGLGSPLHF
TRBV29-1	NA	TRBD1	TRBJ1-2	TGCAGCGCCTGCTCGGACAGGGGGCTCCCTTGCGGCTACACCTTC	CSACSDRGLPCGYTF
TRBV7-2	NA	NA	TRBJ1-5	TGTGCCAGCAGCTCAAACAATCAGCCCCAGCATTTT	CASSSNNQPQHF
TRBV27	NA	TRBD2	TRBJ2-5	TGTGCCAGCAGTTCCGGATGGGGGGGAGAGACCCAGTACTTC	CASSSGWGGETQYF
TRBV11-2	NA	NA	TRBJ1-1	TGTGCCAGCGCCTACGGGGGCACTGAAGCTTTCTTT	CASAYGGTEAFF
TRBV9	NA	NA	TRBJ1-2	TGTGCCAGCAGCGACCCGGCGGCCTACACCTTC	CASSDPAAYTF
TRBV2	NA	TRBD1	TRBJ2-2	TGTGCCAGCAGCAGGACAGGGTTGGGCACCGGGGAGCTGTTTTTT	CASSRTGLGTGELFF
TRBV28	NA	TRBD2	TRBJ2-7	TGTGCCAGCAGTCCCGTGGTGGGGTTAGCGGGGGGGGCGTTCTACGAGCAGTACTTC	CASSPVVGLAGGAFYEQYF
TRBV18	NA	NA	TRBJ2-3	TGTGCCAGCTCACCACTTAGTAGCACAGATACGCAGTATTTT	CASSPLSSTDTQYF
TRBV7-9	NA	NA	TRBJ1-4	TGTGCCAGCAGCTTAATGGGGCCTAATGAAAAACTGTTTTTT	CASSLMGPNEKLFF
TRBV6-1	NA	NA	TRBJ1-6	TGTGCCAGCAGTGAGTTGCAGGTTTCTAATTCACCCCTCCACTTT	CASSELQVSNSPLHF